Following are 9 T cell receptor beta chains from one sample sequenced in a study of identical twins. One entry per CDR3 protein, called by TCRdb with MiXCR from the 5' RACE reads. The sample has around 1.7 million distinct CDR3 sequences, less than 35% seen once. Material: cord blood. These receptors all stem from a newborn girl in good health.

In this sample, this clonotype turned up a few times. The chain combines TRBV27 with TRBJ1-2, with D hard to call. Per germline, CDR1 MNHEY and CDR2 SMNVEV (reference sequence). The CDR3 spans 13 residues. V lost 4 bases and J 3 bases, leaving 9 bases between the germline ends. The CDR3 reads CASSYNTYYGYTF. CDR3 nucleotide sequence: TGTGCCAGCAGTTATAACACTTACTATGGCTACACCTTC.

The chain has TRBV12-3 or TRBV12-4 and TRBJ2-3; D is undetermined. Trimming stripped 1 base from V and 0 bases from J, with 8 bases between. There are 15 residues in the CDR3. The CDR3, as DNA: TGTGCCAGCAGTTTAGACAGTTCTAGCACAGATACGCAGTATTTT. Translating gives CASSLDSSSTDTQYF.

This clonotype has a handful of counts. This chain uses TRBV11-2 with TRBJ1-5; D ambiguous. The V gene lost 5 bases and the J gene lost 0 bases, with 17 bases spanning the gap. CDR1 and CDR2 (germline): SGHAT, FQNNGV. The CDR3 totals 17 residues. In DNA form, the CDR3 reads TGTGCCAGCAGCCCACACAAACAGACGGATAGCAATCAGCCCCAGCATTTT. Translating it yields CASSPHKQTDSNQPQHF.

The chain is built from TRBV2 and TRBJ1-2; 8 positions match TRBD1. The CDR3 extends over 13 amino acids. The germline gives CDR1 SNHLY, CDR2 FYNNEI. Trimming at V came to 8 bases and at J to 2 bases, leaving 4 bases not matched to a gene. The CDR3 reads CASERTGNYGYTF. DNA for the CDR3: TGTGCCAGCGAAAGGACAGGGAACTATGGCTACACCTTC. Filled out from reference TRBV2 and TRBJ1-2, the complete variable domain reads EPEVTQTPSHQVTQMGQEVILRCVPISNHLYFYWYRQILGQKVEFLVSFYNNEISEKSEIFDDQFSVERPDGSNFTLKIRSTKLEDSAMYFCASERTGNYGYTFGSGTRLTVV.

V is TRBV5-1 and J is TRBJ2-3; 11 bases fit TRBD2. V trimming: 0 bases; J trimming: 4 bases; junction bases outside the gene matches: 7. Per the germline V gene, CDR1 is SGHRS and CDR2 is YFSETQ. The CDR3 contains 17 residues. This CDR3 is CASSLALIAGGPDTQYF. In nucleotides, the CDR3 is TGCGCCAGCAGCTTGGCCTTAATAGCGGGAGGGCCAGATACGCAGTATTTT. Together with reference TRBV5-1 and TRBJ2-3, the CDR3 gives the full variable domain: KAGVTQTPRYLIKTRGQQVTLSCSPISGHRSVSWYQQTPGQGLQFLFEYFSETQRNKGNFPGRFSGRQFSNSRSEMNVSTLELGDSALYLCASSLALIAGGPDTQYFGPGTRLTVL.

The rearrangement joins TRBV4-1 to TRBJ2-2; D is ambiguous. The V and J ends lost 0 bases and 4 bases respectively, with 9 bases between them. The CDR3 runs to 15 residues. The V gene's germline CDR1 is MGHRA and CDR2 YSYEKL. Written as DNA, the CDR3 is TGCGCCAGCAGCCAAGAAGTCCATCTCACCGGGGAGCTGTTTTTT. This translates into CASSQEVHLTGELFF.

This clonotype came up a few times. The chain couples TRBV9 to TRBJ2-3; D might be TRBD1 (5 bases). V was trimmed by 2 bases and J by 9 bases, leaving 16 bases between them. The CDR3 contains 14 residues. CDR1 and CDR2 (germline): SGDLS, YYNGEE. This chain's CDR3 is CASSVRFTQATQYF. CDR3 in DNA: TGTGCCAGCAGCGTTCGTTTCACACAGGCCACGCAGTATTTT.

The chain employs TRBV20-1 and TRBJ2-1; 9 nucleotides agree with TRBD1. Trimming cost V 3 bases and J 4 bases; bases outside gene matches: 1. The CDR3 has 13 residues. From germline, CDR1 is DFQATT and CDR2 SNEGSKA (reference sequence). Here the CDR3 DNA reads TGCAGTGCTAGCGGGACAGGGTACAATGAGCAGTTCTTC. It specifies CSASGTGYNEQFF.

This clonotype has just a few counts. The chain employs TRBV29-1 and TRBJ2-3, with 10 bases fitting TRBD2. This CDR3 is 18 amino acids long. Per the germline V gene, CDR1 is SQVTM and CDR2 is ANQGSEA. With 1 base clipped from V and 0 bases from J, the junction kept 10 bases outside the gene matches. CDR3 in amino acids: CSVEGASGGQYSTDTQYF. CDR3 coding DNA: TGCAGCGTTGAAGGGGCTAGCGGGGGCCAATATAGCACAGATACGCAGTATTTT.